This T cell receptor beta chain emerged from a study of T cells after yellow fever vaccination. TCR cDNA was made by 5'RACE template switching, adding a universal primer site and UMIs. TCRdb independently ran MiXCR on the 5' RACE reads; one entry per CDR3 protein. This repertoire shows around 140,000 distinct CDR3 sequences, 7% to 9% found once; its top ten account for roughly 0.73%. The table lists this clonotype with many counts. The antigen is not known. Study outcomes and limitations: There was a possibility that FACS-sorted repertoires contained abundant clonotypes contaminating from the bulk population. Relatively few clonotypes were ones that appeared in both CD4 and CD8 compartments.

With V trimmed by 7 bases and J by 4 bases, 12 bases remained unmatched. This CDR3 has 14 amino acids. CDR1 DFQATT and CDR2 SNEGSKA come from the germline V gene (reference sequence). This chain connects TRBV20-1 to TRBJ2-7; 8 bases fit TRBD1. Source: CD4+ T cells sorted from PBMCs, taken 5 days after the yellow fever booster vaccination. This clonotype was obtained from a man younger than 40 who received the YFV17D yellow fever vaccine. The CDR3 reads CSVKDRERTYEQYF. CDR3 nucleotide sequence: TGCAGTGTCAAGGACAGGGAGAGGACTTACGAGCAGTACTTC.